Sequencing of this TCR beta chain was carried out in a study of chemoradiotherapy in HPV16-positive cancers. Background on the study: Two HPV16-positive patients' cells yielded candidate HPV-specific clones and common motifs.

Over chemoradiotherapy, repertoires were sampled more than once. The assay was immunoSEQ multiplex PCR, and TCRdb's table has in-frame clones only and misses some. The sample carries 12,000 to 15,000 clones, around 70% recorded once. General observations from the study: Candidate HPV-specific clones and E7-related TCR motifs grew in tumor during treatment.

As regards this clone: Antigen unknown.

V was pared by 4 bases and J by 0 bases, with 12 bases between. Looked up from germline, CDR1 is MDHEN and CDR2 is SYDVKM. The CDR3 is 15 amino acids. This sample was gathered from a patient who underwent chemoradiotherapy. The clonotype originates from a human donor with HPV-associated anogenital cancer. The chain is built from TRBV28 and TRBJ1-2; D remains ambiguous. The CDR3 DNA sequence: TGTGCCAGCAGTTCGGCGGACGGTACTAACTATGGCTACACCTTC. Its translation is CASSSADGTNYGYTF.